This TCR beta chain is drawn from a study of siplizumab effects on memory and regulatory T cells. Germline assignment: CDR1 SEHNR and CDR2 FQNEAQ (reference sequence). This CDR3 has 15 residues. The V and J ends lost 4 bases and 0 bases respectively, with 10 bases between them. Study-level points and caveats: A naive or memory phenotype could not be assigned to roughly 75-97% of the proliferating CD4+ or CD8+ clones. Memory cells seemed less diverse than naive T cells, which seemed major alloresponse contributors.

Profiling relied on immunoSEQ multiplex PCR, and the TCRdb table lists in-frame clones only, not all of them. Of about 120,000 clones in the sample, about 94% were seen once. A remark on this clone: The antigen remains undetermined.

This chain connects TRBV7-9 to TRBJ1-3, with D possibly being TRBD1 (5 bases). Sample: non-Treg CD4+ T cells sorted from blood. This sequence was found in a human donor in good health. CDR3 bases: TGTGCCAGCAGCTCCGACAGCGGCTCTGGAAACACCATATATTTT. This codes for CASSSDSGSGNTIYF.